The 31 T cell receptor beta chains below were found in one sample sequenced in a study of lymphopenia after photon versus proton radiotherapy. The method was immunoSEQ multiplex PCR; TCRdb's version includes in-frame clones alone and lacks a portion of them. The table has 50,000 to 70,000 clones, roughly nine tenths seen once; the top ten hold around 13%. Sample: peripheral blood, taken from a patient treated with proton-based radiotherapy. Source of these receptors: a man older than 75 with esophageal cancer.

This chain uses TRBV7-2 with TRBJ1-1, with D possibly matching TRBD1 (5 bases). Per the germline V gene, CDR1 is SGHTA and CDR2 is FQGNSA. This CDR3 has 14 amino acids. V shed 3 bases and J shed 5 bases, with 13 bases lying between them. The DNA of the CDR3 is TGTGCCAGCAGCTTCCAGGGCTCGGATACTGAAGCTTTCTTT. Encoded protein: CASSFQGSDTEAFF.

The chain uses TRBV6-6 and TRBJ1-5; tentative D call: TRBD1 (5 bases). The V gene lost 7 bases and the J gene lost 7 bases, with 11 bases spanning the gap. The CDR3 is made up of 12 amino acids. Germline CDR1 MNHNY, CDR2 SVGAGI (reference sequence). This chain's CDR3 is CASMGLGQPQHF. The CDR3 coding sequence is TGTGCCAGCATGGGACTTGGGCAGCCCCAGCATTTT.

V and J are TRBV7-9 and TRBJ1-2; TRBD1 might be the D (5 bases). Trimming shortened V by 4 bases and J by 4 bases, and 19 bases separated the two germline ends. The CDR3 loop spans 16 amino acids. CDR1 is SEHNR, CDR2 FQNEAQ, per germline (reference sequence). As DNA, the CDR3 is TGTGCCAGCAGCTCCAGTGGGGAAGGGGCATCCTATGGCTACACCTTC. It translates to CASSSSGEGASYGYTF.

The chain recombines TRBV6-6 with TRBJ2-2; D is unclear. CDR3 length: 13 amino acids. Germline values: CDR1 MNHNY, CDR2 SVGAGI (reference sequence). The V end was cut by 6 bases, the J end by 5 bases, with 10 bases between. The CDR3 bases are TGTGCCAGCAGGACGACGAGGACCGGGGAGCTGTTTTTT. Translation gives CASRTTRTGELFF.

V gene TRBV9 combines with J gene TRBJ1-1; D uncertain. CDR3 length equals 13 residues. Germline V gene data show CDR1 as SGDLS and CDR2 as YYNGEE. The germline V and J ends were trimmed by 4 bases and 1 base, with 8 bases remaining between them. The CDR3 is CASSTVGNTEAFF. In nucleotides, the CDR3 is TGTGCCAGCAGCACCGTGGGGAACACTGAAGCTTTCTTT.

The rearrangement links TRBV9 to TRBJ1-3; D is perhaps TRBD1 (6 bases). The CDR3 has 16 amino acids. V lost 4 bases, J lost 1 base, and 15 bases lay in between. The germline gives CDR1 SGDLS, CDR2 YYNGEE. The CDR3 protein is CASSSQGGGSGNTIYF. For the CDR3, the DNA is TGTGCCAGCAGCTCTCAAGGGGGTGGATCTGGAAACACCATATATTTT.

This clone was seen once. The J gene is TRBJ1-5, the V gene TRBV7-8; no clear D gene. The V end was cut by 1 base, the J end by 7 bases, with 14 bases between. The CDR3 consists of 15 residues. Germline V lookup: CDR1 SGHVS, CDR2 FQNEAQ. The CDR3 coding sequence is TGTGCCAGCAGCTTAGATTCCGGACTAGGACAGCCCCAGCATTTT. The encoded protein is CASSLDSGLGQPQHF.

The chain joins TRBV4-1 to TRBJ1-2; D is unclear. The V gene's germline CDR1 is MGHRA and CDR2 YSYEKL. The CDR3 consists of 12 residues. Between the trimmed V and J ends, which lost 5 bases and 2 bases, there was a span of 6 bases. This CDR3 reads CASSGVNYGYTF. CDR3 bases: TGCGCCAGCAGCGGCGTAAACTATGGCTACACCTTC.

This chain joins TRBV19 and TRBJ1-5, with 8 bases that match TRBD1. This CDR3 comprises 14 residues. Unmatched junction bases numbered 6, after V lost 7 bases and J lost 4 bases. Per the germline V gene, CDR1 is LNHDA and CDR2 is SQIVND (reference sequence). The CDR3 DNA follows: TGTGCCAGTACAGGGGGCGTTCGGAATCAGCCCCAGCATTTT. It encodes CASTGGVRNQPQHF.

The rearrangement uses TRBV7-2 and TRBJ2-3; a weak D match, TRBD2 (6 bases). Trimming shortened V by 2 bases and J by 2 bases, and 11 bases separated the two germline ends. Germline-derived CDR1 and CDR2 are SGHTA and FQGNSA. This CDR3 has 15 residues. In nucleotides, the CDR3 is TGTGCCAGCAGCTTATTCGGCGGGGCCACAGATACGCAGTATTTT. It translates to CASSLFGGATDTQYF. Supplemented by reference TRBV7-2 and TRBJ2-3, the full variable domain reads GAGVSQSPSNKVTEKGKDVELRCDPISGHTALYWYRQSLGQGLEFLIYFQGNSAPDKSGLPSDRFSAERTGGSVSTLTIQRTQQEDSAVYLCASSLFGGATDTQYFGPGTRLTVL.

The chain uses TRBV5-1 and TRBJ2-1; 10 bases map to TRBD2. Losses at the gene ends were 4 bases for V and 4 bases for J; bases not matched to a gene: 5. Germline lookup yields CDR1 SGHRS and CDR2 YFSETQ. This CDR3 is 15 amino acids long. The CDR3 coding sequence is TGCGCCAGCAGCATCAGCGGGGGGGCATACAATGAGCAGTTCTTC. Its translation: CASSISGGAYNEQFF.

The gene calls are TRBV6-5 and TRBJ2-7; D uncertain. The CDR3 has 11 residues. Germline assignment: CDR1 MNHEY and CDR2 SVGAGI. The V gene lost 2 bases and the J gene lost 11 bases, with 10 bases spanning the gap. Here the CDR3 reads CASSYLAAEYF. CDR3 bases: TGTGCCAGCAGTTACCTCGCGGCGGAGTACTTC.

This clone was seen a single time. The CDR3, as DNA: TGCAGCGTTGCCTTGGGACAGGGAAACACCATATATTTT. Its protein product is CSVALGQGNTIYF. The chain couples TRBV29-1 to TRBJ1-3, with 7 bases identical to TRBD1. This CDR3 is 13 amino acids long. V lost 4 bases, J lost 4 bases, and 4 bases stayed unmatched. Germline V gene sequence: CDR1 SQVTM, CDR2 ANQGSEA.

The chain recombines TRBV11-2 with TRBJ1-3; TRBD1 aligns across 10 bases. The CDR3 is 14 residues long. J gave up 5 bases and V 4 bases, and 2 bases lay outside the gene matches. The germline gives CDR1 SGHAT, CDR2 FQNNGV. The CDR3 nucleotides are TGTGCCAGCAGCTGGGACAGGGGTCGAAACACCATATATTTT. This translates into CASSWDRGRNTIYF.

V is TRBV6-1 and J is TRBJ1-2; D is uncertain. Germline V lookup: CDR1 MNHNS, CDR2 SASEGT. The CDR3 is 12 residues long. The ends were cut back, 5 bases at V and 3 bases at J, with 7 bases in the middle. The CDR3 sequence is CASSQGHYGYTF. Here the CDR3 DNA reads TGTGCCAGCAGTCAAGGGCACTATGGCTACACCTTC.

This clone was counted between two and nine times. The chain uses TRBV30 and TRBJ1-1, with 8 bases lining up with TRBD1. Germline assignment: CDR1 GTSNPN and CDR2 SVGIG (reference sequence). The CDR3 has 13 residues. V was clipped by 5 bases and J by 0 bases; unmatched bases: 2. The CDR3 DNA follows: TGTGCCTGGGACAGGGGAGTGAACACTGAAGCTTTCTTT. Its translation: CAWDRGVNTEAFF.

The V call is TRBV30, the J call TRBJ2-1; TRBD2 aligns across 8 bases. V dropped 0 bases and J dropped 6; count of bases not matched to a gene: 4. Germline V gene sequence: CDR1 GTSNPN, CDR2 SVGIG (reference sequence). The CDR3 sequence is 14 residues long. In nucleotides, the CDR3 is TGTGCCTGGAGTGTAGGGCTAGCGGGCAATGAGCAGTTCTTC. It yields the protein CAWSVGLAGNEQFF.

This chain joins TRBV18 and TRBJ1-5; D ambiguous. Germline V gene lookup returns CDR1 KGHSH and CDR2 LQKENI. The germline V and J ends were trimmed by 6 bases and 2 bases, with 20 bases remaining between them. The CDR3 contains 17 residues. The CDR3 DNA follows: TGTGCCAGCTCTGCCGGGCCAAGATCCATCCGCAATCAGCCCCAGCATTTT. Translated: CASSAGPRSIRNQPQHF.

The gene calls are TRBV4-3 and TRBJ2-4, with D tentatively TRBD1 or TRBD2 (5 bases each). The CDR3 runs to 15 residues. Trimming shortened V by 0 bases and J by 1 base, and 7 bases separated the two germline ends. Per germline, CDR1 LGHNA and CDR2 YSLEER. The CDR3 bases are TGCGCCAGCAGCCAAGATTGGGGGGCCAAAAACATTCAGTACTTC. Translated, it gives CASSQDWGAKNIQYF.

The chain combines TRBV7-6 with TRBJ1-2; 8 bases match TRBD1. Per the germline V gene, CDR1 is SGHVS and CDR2 is FNYEAQ. The J segment lost 10 bases and the V segment lost 4 bases, leaving 11 bases of the junction unmatched. The CDR3 consists of 14 residues. The CDR3 DNA is TGTGCCAGCAGCTACCGACAGGGGATGGTCGCCTACACCTTC. It translates to CASSYRQGMVAYTF.

The V gene is TRBV5-4, the J gene TRBJ1-1; D is perhaps TRBD1 (6 bases). Germline-derived CDR1 and CDR2 are SGHNT and YYREEE (reference sequence). This CDR3 spans 15 amino acids. V was shortened by 0 bases and J by 6 bases, with 15 bases between the two germline ends. CDR3 loop: CASSLAFAGAAEAFF. The DNA of the CDR3 is TGTGCCAGCAGCTTGGCGTTTGCAGGGGCTGCTGAAGCTTTCTTT.

The chain couples TRBV4-1 to TRBJ1-2; D uncertain. V lost 3 bases to trimming and J lost 8 bases, with 16 bases between them. Germline lookup yields CDR1 MGHRA and CDR2 YSYEKL. This CDR3 is built from 14 residues. The chain's CDR3 is CASSQMGMVPGYTF. The CDR3 coding sequence is TGCGCCAGCAGCCAGATGGGGATGGTCCCCGGCTACACCTTC.

DNA of the CDR3: TGTGCCAGCAGTGACTATAGGGCCCAGAATGAGCAGTTCTTC. It yields the protein CASSDYRAQNEQFF. This chain joins TRBV2 and TRBJ2-1; D is undetermined. The CDR3 totals 14 residues. The ends were cut back, 3 bases at V and 7 bases at J, with 13 bases in the middle. Germline V gives CDR1 SNHLY, CDR2 FYNNEI.

V gene TRBV11-2 combines with J gene TRBJ1-2; 7 positions agree with TRBD1. The germline V gene encodes CDR1 SGHAT and CDR2 FQNNGV. The CDR3 length is 19 residues. The trim removed 2 bases at V and 6 bases at J, leaving 21 bases unmatched. CDR3: CASSLQPYYGTEAAHGYTF. For the CDR3, the DNA is TGTGCCAGCAGCTTACAACCTTACTACGGGACAGAAGCAGCCCATGGCTACACCTTC.

The chain is built from TRBV15 and TRBJ2-3, with unresolved D. Trimming stripped 0 bases from V and 6 bases from J, with 7 bases between. Looked up from germline, CDR1 is LNHNV and CDR2 is YYDKDF (reference sequence). The length of the CDR3 is 13 residues. The CDR3: CATSRDSADTQYF. The CDR3 bases are TGTGCCACCAGCAGAGATTCCGCGGATACGCAGTATTTT.

The chain joins TRBV6-5 to TRBJ1-4; D is ambiguous. The V and J ends lost 2 bases and 2 bases respectively, with 6 bases between them. The CDR3 sequence is 14 residues long. The V gene's germline CDR1 is MNHEY and CDR2 SVGAGI. The CDR3 reads CASSYGLTNEKLFF. The CDR3 nucleotides are TGTGCCAGCAGTTACGGGCTTACTAATGAAAAACTGTTTTTT.

CDR3 sequence (DNA): TGTGCCAGCAGCCTTGTCCCCTACGAGCAGTACTTC. Translation: CASSLVPYEQYF. This chain links TRBV7-9 with TRBJ2-7, with no clear D. Deletions cut 5 bases from V and 2 bases from J, with 7 bases between. CDR3 length: 12 residues. CDR1 is SEHNR and CDR2 is FQNEAQ in the germline V gene (reference sequence).

The chain couples TRBV10-2 to TRBJ1-3; no clear D. Per germline, CDR1 WSHSY and CDR2 SAAADI. This CDR3 region has 15 residues. The V and J ends lost 3 bases and 0 bases respectively, with 9 bases between them. The DNA for the CDR3 is TGCGCCAGCAGTGACGTACGACCCTCTGGAAACACCATATATTTT. It codes for CASSDVRPSGNTIYF.

The genes are TRBV30 and TRBJ2-1, with D unclear. CDR3 length: 11 amino acids. The germline V gene encodes CDR1 GTSNPN and CDR2 SVGIG (reference sequence). Trimming cost V 1 base and J 7 bases, with 5 bases left between them. The CDR3 DNA sequence: TGTGCCTGGAGTGGTCCGAATGAGCAGTTCTTC. This encodes CAWSGPNEQFF.

V is TRBV19 and J is TRBJ1-3; D perhaps matches TRBD1 (6 bases). V dropped 5 bases and J dropped 2 bases, with 16 bases sitting between them. The CDR3 runs to 16 residues. CDR1 and CDR2 from the germline V gene are LNHDA and SQIVND (reference sequence). CDR3 residues: CASSRWEGGAGNTIYF. The CDR3 coding sequence is TGTGCCAGTAGTCGATGGGAGGGGGGCGCTGGAAACACCATATATTTT.

The chain combines TRBV7-6 with TRBJ2-7; a weak D match, TRBD2 (6 bases). From germline, CDR1 is SGHVS and CDR2 FNYEAQ. Trimming took 1 base from V and 6 from J, leaving 16 bases between them. This CDR3 region has 15 residues. The DNA for the CDR3 is TGTGCCAGCAGCTTAGAGGCGGGGACTGGGGCCGAGCAGTACTTC. Protein: CASSLEAGTGAEQYF.